This is a list of T cell receptor beta chains from one sample in a study of blood T cell repertoires in COVID-19. Only in-frame clones appear in the TCRdb table, and some are missing; sequencing was by immunoSEQ multiplex PCR. The table records roughly 200,000 clones, 87% of them present only once. The specimen was PBMCs or T cells enriched from blood (not recorded which). The receptors stem from a man between 18 and 35 years old with acute COVID-19. The CDR3 runs from the conserved cysteine through the conserved F or W. D genes are given only for firm matches.

v_gene,d_gene,j_gene,CDR3aa
TRBV6-2/TRBV6-3,TRBD1,TRBJ1-1,CASSTGQGLGNTEAFF
TRBV29-1,TRBD1,TRBJ2-7,CSVVGTGGFEQYF
TRBV29-1,.,TRBJ2-7,CSVRTESYEQYF
TRBV3-1/TRBV3-2,.,TRBJ1-5,CASSQDDRTNQPQHF
TRBV3-1/TRBV3-2,.,TRBJ2-1,CASSQMGQSSYNEQFF
TRBV25-1,TRBD1,TRBJ1-5,CASTTGASNQPQHF
TRBV3-1/TRBV3-2,.,TRBJ2-3,CASSQDHASDTQYF
TRBV2,TRBD1,TRBJ1-5,CASNGQGNNQPQHF
TRBV6-8,.,TRBJ2-5,CASGRERWFQYF
TRBV7-9,TRBD2,TRBJ2-7,CASSLAGGTTPYEQYF
TRBV19,.,TRBJ1-2,CASFRQASGGYTF
TRBV15,TRBD2,TRBJ2-3,CATSALAGDTDTQYF
TRBV27,TRBD1,TRBJ2-1,CASSRGQAINEQFF
TRBV9,TRBD2,TRBJ2-7,CASSGGGAGVRNYEQYF
TRBV19,.,TRBJ1-5,CASMGRGTYSNQPQHF
TRBV14,.,TRBJ2-7,CASSQAGAGSYEQYF
TRBV28,TRBD1,TRBJ2-1,CASSFTPHTGGSYNEQFF
TRBV4-1,TRBD1,TRBJ1-1,CASSQAGTGVMNTEAFF
TRBV6-2/TRBV6-3,.,TRBJ1-5,CASSYSKGGGGNQPQHF
TRBV7-9,.,TRBJ2-7,CASSPGNEQYF
TRBV9,TRBD1,TRBJ1-1,CASSVVPGTGMNTEAFF
TRBV2,.,TRBJ2-7,CASREDSDNYEQYF
TRBV10-2,.,TRBJ2-4,CASSESPPLGEVKNIQYF
TRBV30,TRBD1,TRBJ1-2,CAWSVLPGGGYTF